This record covers a single TCR beta chain. Its antigen is unidentified. Clones were read by immunoSEQ multiplex PCR, and TCRdb kept only the in-frame ones, dropping some. The table has approximately 100,000 clones, about 63% seen once. The data derive from a study of shared clonotypes between healthy human individuals. Trimming stripped 9 bases from V and 7 bases from J, with 12 bases between. Per the germline V gene, CDR1 is LNHDA and CDR2 is SQIVND (reference sequence). CDR3 length: 12 residues. Study-level results: Some clonotypes were shared by all four sorted-subset donors, while others were not shared. The non-shared ones had lower generation probabilities than the shared ones. Larger estimated richness was generally seen in naive subsets than in memory subsets.

Sample: memory CD8+ T cells sorted from blood. Subset described: CD45RO+ cells pooled with CCR7-negative TemRA cells. The chain has TRBV19 and TRBJ1-4; no definite D call. The source is a woman in her 30s in good health. This CDR3 is CARESLSEKLFF. The CDR3 DNA reads TGTGCCAGGGAGAGTCTCTCTGAAAAACTGTTTTTT.